This record concerns one T cell receptor beta chain sequence. What it recognizes is unknown. This specimen comes from a study of blood T cells in healthy people across ages. The study's findings and limits: It was found that TCR beta diversity correlated strongly with the percentage of naive T cells. The fall in TCR beta diversity per million T cells was roughly linear with age.

The junction had 12 bases not matched to a gene; V was cut back by 6 bases and J by 6 bases. Germline CDR1 reads MNHEY; CDR2 reads SMNVEV (reference sequence). The CDR3 has 15 residues. Every sample had a minimum of 6 million PBMCs isolated. The second PCR ran roughly 7 to 12 cycles with a sample-barcoded 5' primer and J-beta primers. There were at least 3 million CDR3-containing paired-end reads obtained from each sample. TCRdb re-derived calls from the 5' RACE reads in MiXCR, one entry per CDR3 protein. This table has around 1.5 million distinct CDR3 sequences, around 59% appearing once. The sequenced sample consisted of blood. This sequence joins TRBV27 and TRBJ1-2, with 8 bases aligning to TRBD1. The receptor's source is a young man in good health. CDR3 sequence (DNA): TGTGCCAGCAGCCCTCTCAGGGGGCGAGCTGATGGCTACACCTTC. It yields the protein CASSPLRGRADGYTF.